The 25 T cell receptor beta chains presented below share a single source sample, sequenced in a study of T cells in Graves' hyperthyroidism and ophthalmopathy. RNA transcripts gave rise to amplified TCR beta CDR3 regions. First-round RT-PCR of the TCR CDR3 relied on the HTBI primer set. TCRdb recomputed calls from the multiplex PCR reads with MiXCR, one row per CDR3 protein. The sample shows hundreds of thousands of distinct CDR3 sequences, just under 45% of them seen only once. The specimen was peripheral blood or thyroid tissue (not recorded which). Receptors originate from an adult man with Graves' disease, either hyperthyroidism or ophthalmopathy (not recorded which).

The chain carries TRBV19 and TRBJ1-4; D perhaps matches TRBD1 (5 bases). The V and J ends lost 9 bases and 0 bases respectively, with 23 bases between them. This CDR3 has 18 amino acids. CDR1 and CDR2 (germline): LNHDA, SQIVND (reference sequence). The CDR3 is CASTLWNTGGATNEKLFF. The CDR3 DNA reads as TGTGCCAGCACCCTTTGGAACACCGGGGGAGCAACTAATGAAAAACTGTTTTTT.

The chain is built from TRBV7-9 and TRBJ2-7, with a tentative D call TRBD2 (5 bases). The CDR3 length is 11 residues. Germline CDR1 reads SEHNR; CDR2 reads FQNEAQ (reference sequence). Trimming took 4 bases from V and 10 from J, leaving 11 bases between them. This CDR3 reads CASSSAEEQYF. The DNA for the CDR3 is TGTGCCAGCAGCTCAGCGGAGGAACAGTACTTC.

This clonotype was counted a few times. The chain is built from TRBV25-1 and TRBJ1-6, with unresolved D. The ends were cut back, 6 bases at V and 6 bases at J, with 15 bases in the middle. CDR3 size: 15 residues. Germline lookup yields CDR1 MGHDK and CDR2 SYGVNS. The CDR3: CASSLGLDFNSPLHF. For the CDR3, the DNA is TGTGCCAGCAGCTTGGGTCTCGACTTTAATTCACCCCTCCACTTT.

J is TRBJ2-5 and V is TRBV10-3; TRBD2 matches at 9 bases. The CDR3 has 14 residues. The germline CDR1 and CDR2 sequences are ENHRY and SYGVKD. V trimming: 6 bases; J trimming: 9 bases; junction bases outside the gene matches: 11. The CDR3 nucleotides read TGTGCCATCAGATCAGGGACTAGCAATCAGCCCCAGTACTTC. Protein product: CAIRSGTSNQPQYF.

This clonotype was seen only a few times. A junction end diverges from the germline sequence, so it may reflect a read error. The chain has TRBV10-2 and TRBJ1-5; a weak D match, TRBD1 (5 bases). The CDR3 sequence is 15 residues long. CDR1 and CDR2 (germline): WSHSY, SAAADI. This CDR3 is CASKETDYSNQPQHF. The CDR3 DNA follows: TGTGCCAGCAAAGAGACAGACTATAGCAATCAGCCCCAGCATTTT.

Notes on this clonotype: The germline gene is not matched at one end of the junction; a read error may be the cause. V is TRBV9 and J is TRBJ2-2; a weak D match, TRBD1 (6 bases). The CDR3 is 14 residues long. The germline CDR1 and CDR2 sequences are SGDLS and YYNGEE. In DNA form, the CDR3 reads TGTGCCAGCAGCGTAGCGAGGGGGTCCGGGGTGCTGTTTTTT. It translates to CASSVARGSGVLFF.

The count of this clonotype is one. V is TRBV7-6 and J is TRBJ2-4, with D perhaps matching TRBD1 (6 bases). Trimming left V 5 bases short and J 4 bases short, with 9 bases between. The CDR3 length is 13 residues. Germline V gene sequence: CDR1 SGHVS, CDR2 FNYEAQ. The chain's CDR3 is CASSRQEKNIQYF. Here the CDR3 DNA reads TGTGCCAGCAGCCGACAGGAAAAAAACATTCAGTACTTC. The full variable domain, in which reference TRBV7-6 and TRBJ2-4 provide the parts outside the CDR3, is GAGVSQSPRYKVTKRGQDVALRCDPISGHVSLYWYRQALGQGPEFLTYFNYEAQQDKSGLPNDRFSAERPEGSISTLTIQRTEQRDSAMYRCASSRQEKNIQYFGAGTRLSVL.

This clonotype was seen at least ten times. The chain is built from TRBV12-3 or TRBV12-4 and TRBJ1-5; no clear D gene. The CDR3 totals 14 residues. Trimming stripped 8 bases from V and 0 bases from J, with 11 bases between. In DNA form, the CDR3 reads TGTGCCAGCTGCGGCAGCAATAGCAATCAGCCCCAGCATTTT. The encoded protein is CASCGSNSNQPQHF.

In DNA, the CDR3 is TGTGCCAGCAGCATGGGACAAGCAACTAATGAAAAACTGTTTTTT. Translating it yields CASSMGQATNEKLFF. This chain connects TRBV11-2 to TRBJ1-4, with D possibly matching TRBD1 (6 bases). The CDR3 contains 15 residues. V was trimmed by 5 bases and J by 0 bases, leaving 10 bases between them. The V gene's germline CDR1 is SGHAT and CDR2 FQNNGV. Variable domain in full (rest from reference TRBV11-2 and TRBJ1-4): EAGVAQSPRYKIIEKRQSVAFWCNPISGHATLYWYQQILGQGPKLLIQFQNNGVVDDSQLPKDRFSAERLKGVDSTLKIQPAKLEDSAVYLCASSMGQATNEKLFFGSGTQLSVL.

As DNA, the CDR3 is TGCAGCGTTGAGGGGGCACTGAACACTGAAGCTTTCTTT. This encodes CSVEGALNTEAFF. The rearrangement links TRBV29-1 to TRBJ1-1; a possible D gene is TRBD1 (6 bases). V lost 3 bases and J 0 bases, leaving 8 bases between the germline ends. Germline CDR1 reads SQVTM; CDR2 reads ANQGSEA. The CDR3 runs 13 residues.

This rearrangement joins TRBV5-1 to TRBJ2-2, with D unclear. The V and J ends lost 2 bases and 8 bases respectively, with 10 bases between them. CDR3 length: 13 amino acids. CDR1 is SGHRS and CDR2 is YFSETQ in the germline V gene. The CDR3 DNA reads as TGCGCCAGCAGCTTCGGCGGAGAAGGGGAGCTGTTTTTT. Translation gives CASSFGGEGELFF.

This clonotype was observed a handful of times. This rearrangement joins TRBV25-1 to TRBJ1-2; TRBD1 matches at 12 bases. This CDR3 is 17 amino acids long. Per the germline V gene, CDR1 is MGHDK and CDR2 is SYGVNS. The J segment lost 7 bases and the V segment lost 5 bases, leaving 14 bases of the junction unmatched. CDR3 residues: CASSLWGQGAKGRGYTF. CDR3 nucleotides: TGTGCCAGCAGTTTATGGGGACAGGGGGCCAAGGGTCGTGGCTACACCTTC.

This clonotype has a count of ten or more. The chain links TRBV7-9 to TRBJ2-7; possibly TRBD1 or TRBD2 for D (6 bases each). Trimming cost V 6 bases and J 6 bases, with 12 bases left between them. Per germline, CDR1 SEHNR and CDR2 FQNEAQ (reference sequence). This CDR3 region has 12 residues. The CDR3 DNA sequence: TGTGCCAGCAGGTCGAGGGGGGCCGAGCAGTACTTC. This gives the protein CASRSRGAEQYF.

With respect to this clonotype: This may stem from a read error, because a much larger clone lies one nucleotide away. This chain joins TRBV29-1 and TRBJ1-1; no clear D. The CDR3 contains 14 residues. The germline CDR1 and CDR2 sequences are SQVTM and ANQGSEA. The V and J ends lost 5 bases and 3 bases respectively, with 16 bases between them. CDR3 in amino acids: CSVLDGWLDTEAFF. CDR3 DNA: TGCAGCGTTCTCGATGGGTGGCTCGACACTGAAGCTTTCTTT.

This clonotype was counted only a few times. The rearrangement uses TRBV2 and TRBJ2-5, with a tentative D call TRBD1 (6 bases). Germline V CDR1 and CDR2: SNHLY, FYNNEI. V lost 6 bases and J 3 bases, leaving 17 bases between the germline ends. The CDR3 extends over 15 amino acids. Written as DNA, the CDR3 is TGTGCCAGCAGCCTATTTACAGGGAAAGAAGAGACCCAGTACTTC. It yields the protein CASSLFTGKEETQYF.

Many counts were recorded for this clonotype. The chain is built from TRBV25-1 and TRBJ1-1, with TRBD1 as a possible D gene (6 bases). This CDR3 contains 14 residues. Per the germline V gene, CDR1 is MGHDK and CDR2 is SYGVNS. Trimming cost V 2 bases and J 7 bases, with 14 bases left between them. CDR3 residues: CASSEQGRQDEAFF. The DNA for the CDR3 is TGTGCCAGCAGTGAACAAGGGAGACAGGATGAAGCTTTCTTT.

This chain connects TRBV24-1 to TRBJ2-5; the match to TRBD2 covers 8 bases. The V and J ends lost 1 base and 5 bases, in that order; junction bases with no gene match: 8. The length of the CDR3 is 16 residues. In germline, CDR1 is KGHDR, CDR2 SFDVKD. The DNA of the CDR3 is TGTGCCACCAGTGATTTTGGACTAGCTACAATGGAGACCCAGTACTTC. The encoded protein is CATSDFGLATMETQYF.

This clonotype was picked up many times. In DNA form, the CDR3 reads TGTGCCAGCACCCCAGGGGGCGAGCAGTACTTC. This codes for CASTPGGEQYF. The chain employs TRBV11-2 and TRBJ2-7, with 7 bases fitting TRBD1. CDR1 and CDR2 from the germline V gene are SGHAT and FQNNGV. The CDR3 runs 11 residues. V shed 7 bases and J 6 bases; nucleotides not matched to a gene: 3.

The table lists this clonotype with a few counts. In DNA, the CDR3 is TGCAGTGCCCCCGAGGGGGGTCGGGGTCAGCCCCAGCATTTT. It is translated as CSAPEGGRGQPQHF. The chain recombines TRBV20-1 with TRBJ1-5, with D tentatively TRBD1 (6 bases). Looked up from germline, CDR1 is DFQATT and CDR2 is SNEGSKA (reference sequence). The CDR3 is made up of 14 amino acids. The ends were cut back, 6 bases at V and 6 bases at J, with 18 bases in the middle.

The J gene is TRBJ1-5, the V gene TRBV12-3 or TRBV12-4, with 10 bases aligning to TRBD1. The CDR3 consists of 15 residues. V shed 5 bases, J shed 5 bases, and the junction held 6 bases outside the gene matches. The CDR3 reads CASSDETGGDQPQHF. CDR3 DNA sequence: TGTGCCAGCAGTGACGAGACAGGGGGCGATCAGCCCCAGCATTTT.

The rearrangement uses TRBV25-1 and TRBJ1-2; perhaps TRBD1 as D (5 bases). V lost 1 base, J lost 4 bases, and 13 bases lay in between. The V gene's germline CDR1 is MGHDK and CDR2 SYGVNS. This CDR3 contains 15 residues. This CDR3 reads CASSELRGDGYGYTF. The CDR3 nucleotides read TGTGCCAGCAGTGAATTACGGGGCGACGGCTATGGCTACACCTTC.

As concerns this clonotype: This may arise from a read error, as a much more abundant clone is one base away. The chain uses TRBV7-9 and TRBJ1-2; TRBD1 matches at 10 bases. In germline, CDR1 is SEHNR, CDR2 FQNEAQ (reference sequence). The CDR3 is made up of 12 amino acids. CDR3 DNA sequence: TGTGCCGGGACAGGGGAAGGCTATGGCCACACCTTC. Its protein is CAGTGEGYGHTF.

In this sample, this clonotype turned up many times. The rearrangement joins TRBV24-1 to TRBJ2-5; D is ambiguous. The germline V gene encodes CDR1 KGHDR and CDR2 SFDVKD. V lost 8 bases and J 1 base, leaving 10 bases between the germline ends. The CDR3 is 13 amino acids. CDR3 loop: CATTTSVQETQYF. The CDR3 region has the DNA TGTGCCACCACGACCTCAGTCCAAGAGACCCAGTACTTC.

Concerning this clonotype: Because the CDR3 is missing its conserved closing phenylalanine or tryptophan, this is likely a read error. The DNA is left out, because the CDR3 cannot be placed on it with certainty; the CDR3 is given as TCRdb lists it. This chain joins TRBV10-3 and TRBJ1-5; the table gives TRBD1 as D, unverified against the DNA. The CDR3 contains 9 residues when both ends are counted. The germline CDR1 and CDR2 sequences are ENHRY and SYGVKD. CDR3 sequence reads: CAISESGYR.

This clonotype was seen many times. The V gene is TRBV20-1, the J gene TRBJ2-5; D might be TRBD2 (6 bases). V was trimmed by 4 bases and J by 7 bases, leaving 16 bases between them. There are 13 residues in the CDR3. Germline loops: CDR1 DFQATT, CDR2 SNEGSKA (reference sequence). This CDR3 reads CSAMSGRGVTQYF. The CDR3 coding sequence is TGCAGTGCTATGTCGGGGCGGGGAGTGACCCAGTACTTC.